This T cell receptor (beta chain) derives from a study of T-cell memory formation after mild COVID-19. Looking at the study overall: There were largely donor-specific TCR clusters.

Study results and caveats: That cross-reactive memory joined was suggested by some responding clones appearing in pre-infection memory.

Using its own MiXCR run on the 5' RACE reads, TCRdb lists one record per CDR3 protein. The repertoire includes 550,000 to 700,000 distinct CDR3 sequences, roughly 17% of them detected once, and roughly 7.7% sits in the top ten. V was trimmed by 6 bases and J by 4 bases, leaving 13 bases between them. The CDR3 runs 14 residues. This clonotype appeared many times. Antigen: not known. The source material was PBMCs or a T cell subset sorted from them (not recorded which). The chain combines TRBV12-3 or TRBV12-4 with TRBJ1-3, with D perhaps matching TRBD1 (5 bases). This clonotype was obtained from an adult woman who had mild COVID-19 (a few samples of this study predate the infection). Cell type and time point are not known. CDR3 nucleotides: TGTGCCAGCAGCAGAGACAGTGCCGGAAACACCATATATTTT. Its translation is CASSRDSAGNTIYF.